A selection of T cell receptor beta chains follows, all from one sample in a study of beta chain features in type 1 diabetes. Profiled with immunoSEQ multiplex PCR; TCRdb holds only in-frame clones, not every one. Altogether fewer than 350,000 clones are present, about 15% being singletons, with the ten largest covering less than 0.02%. The material sequenced was naive CD4+ T cells from blood. The receptors shown here come from a man between 18 and 29 years old with type 1 diabetes. The conserved cysteine and the conserved F or W are not part of the CDR3 here. Fields, in order: CDR3 length, D gene, V gene, CDR3 protein. D genes are given only for firm matches.

length: 14; D: .; V: TRBV5-1; CDR3: ASSDRRSATNEKLF
length: 14; D: .; V: TRBV2; CDR3: ASSELGGRESGEQY
length: 13; D: TRBD2; V: TRBV9; CDR3: ASSSGTSGYNEQF
length: 16; D: TRBD2; V: TRBV4-2; CDR3: ASSQGAGVAGDQETQY
length: 9; D: .; V: TRBV5-1; CDR3: ASISDTEAF
length: 14; D: .; V: TRBV9; CDR3: ASSVGARTRWETQY
length: 12; D: .; V: TRBV18; CDR3: ASSPTDKDTEAF
length: 12; D: .; V: TRBV7-9; CDR3: ASSSGQYNQPQH
length: 12; D: .; V: TRBV6-6; CDR3: ASTGRTSTDTQY
length: 12; D: TRBD1; V: TRBV7-8; CDR3: ASSFAGGNTEAF
length: 12; D: .; V: TRBV29-1; CDR3: SVTPGGWNTEAF
length: 11; D: .; V: TRBV28; CDR3: ASSQGLNYGYT
length: 12; D: .; V: TRBV27; CDR3: ASSSRGWGTEAF
length: 14; D: TRBD1; V: TRBV5-1; CDR3: ASSLARDRALNEQF
length: 15; D: TRBD2; V: TRBV5-1; CDR3: ASSLTGTSGSTDTQY
length: 12; D: TRBD1; V: TRBV29-1; CDR3: SAEDRGRGETQY
length: 11; D: .; V: TRBV15; CDR3: ATSRVRGETQY
length: 13; D: .; V: TRBV4-2; CDR3: ASSQDGLATETQY
length: 13; D: TRBD1; V: TRBV27; CDR3: ASSLSDRGDYGYT
length: 12; D: TRBD2; V: TRBV7-2; CDR3: ASSRRSLADEQF
length: 14; D: .; V: TRBV28; CDR3: ASTTPSRVTGNTIY
length: 12; D: .; V: TRBV19; CDR3: ASSKRAGQETQY
length: 11; D: .; V: TRBV6-4; CDR3: ASSGQGTDTQY
length: 14; D: TRBD2; V: TRBV19; CDR3: ASRTSGGRGTDTQY
length: 14; D: TRBD2; V: TRBV4-3; CDR3: ASSQVGGGTAGELF
length: 10; D: .; V: TRBV29-1; CDR3: SVEGQLTEAF
length: 13; D: TRBD2; V: TRBV19; CDR3: ASGLAGGPRNEQF
length: 12; D: TRBD1; V: TRBV2; CDR3: ASSDGTGVSEQF
length: 12; D: .; V: TRBV27; CDR3: AGSSLGGRETQY
length: 12; D: TRBD1; V: TRBV19; CDR3: ASSKDRGNQPQH
length: 11; D: .; V: TRBV6-6; CDR3: ASSYAPNYGYT
length: 16; D: TRBD1; V: TRBV5-1; CDR3: ASRLRSWGQLNTGELF
length: 16; D: .; V: TRBV7-2; CDR3: ASSHGRAGRGSGNTIY
length: 11; D: TRBD1; V: TRBV5-1; CDR3: ASSPRRGPEQY
length: 12; D: TRBD2; V: TRBV7-2; CDR3: ASSLAPSGYEQY
length: 13; D: .; V: TRBV7-2; CDR3: ASSLAGWGVETQY
length: 11; D: .; V: TRBV5-1; CDR3: ASSRDTSYEQY
length: 12; D: TRBD1; V: TRBV28; CDR3: ASSRDRGGYGYT
length: 12; D: .; V: TRBV18; CDR3: ASSPPGQPYEQY